The 8 T cell receptor beta chains in this list originate from one sample, sequenced in a study of CD8 T cells in Susac syndrome. RNA, at about 0.45 to 1 ug, was reverse transcribed with random hexamers. TCRdb used MiXCR to reprocess the immunoSEQ multiplex PCR reads, holding one entry per CDR3 protein. The profile covers roughly 140,000 distinct CDR3 sequences, with around 95% appearing a single time and 0.16% taken by the ten largest. Material: CD4+ T cells from PBMCs. These receptors came from a human donor with Susac syndrome.

This chain joins TRBV6-5 and TRBJ2-7; tentatively, D is TRBD1 (6 bases). Germline V gene sequence: CDR1 MNHEY, CDR2 SVGAGI. V lost 2 bases to trimming and J lost 6 bases, with 29 bases between them. The CDR3 spans 19 residues. The DNA for the CDR3 is TGTGCCAGCAGTTACCCACTCACACCGACCTTCCCAGGGACACTCGAGCAGTACTTC. As protein: CASSYPLTPTFPGTLEQYF.

The chain couples TRBV2 to TRBJ2-2; 10 bases are a match to TRBD1. The junction had 6 bases not matched to a gene; V was cut back by 6 bases and J by 5 bases. CDR1 and CDR2 (germline): SNHLY, FYNNEI. The CDR3 totals 15 residues. CDR3 in amino acids: CASRPGTGVTGELFF. As DNA, the CDR3 is TGTGCCAGCAGACCCGGGACAGGGGTTACCGGGGAGCTGTTTTTT.

The chain is built from TRBV3-1 and TRBJ2-7, with D maybe TRBD1 (5 bases). Looked up from germline, CDR1 is LGHDT and CDR2 is YNNKEL (reference sequence). The CDR3 totals 14 residues. V lost 1 base to trimming and J lost 0 bases, with 7 bases between them. CDR3 coding DNA: TGTGCCAGCAGCCAAGCTGACAGCTCCTACGAGCAGTACTTC. This codes for CASSQADSSYEQYF.

The CDR3, as DNA: TGTGCCAGCAGCCAAGTTGGTCGGGATTCACCCCTCCACTTT. It specifies CASSQVGRDSPLHF. V gene TRBV3-1 combines with J gene TRBJ1-6; no definite D call. CDR3 length equals 14 residues. V lost 1 base and J lost 8, with 9 bases in between. From germline, CDR1 is LGHDT and CDR2 YNNKEL (reference sequence). Full variable domain (rest looked up from reference TRBV3-1 and TRBJ1-6): DTAVSQTPKYLVTQMGNDKSIKCEQNLGHDTMYWYKQDSKKFLKIMFSYNNKELIINETVPNRFSPKSPDKAHLNLHINSLELGDSAVYFCASSQVGRDSPLHFGNGTRLTVT.

With regard to this clonotype: The junction departs from germline at one end; a sequencing error may be responsible. The chain's CDR3 is CASRTTDRSYDYTF. The DNA for the CDR3 is TGTGCCAGCAGGACGACGGACAGGAGCTATGACTACACCTTC. The rearrangement links TRBV5-6 to TRBJ1-2; 7 bases are a match to TRBD1. Per the germline V gene, CDR1 is SGHDT and CDR2 is YYEEEE. The CDR3 sequence is 14 residues long.

The chain couples TRBV29-1 to TRBJ2-5; D is unclear. Trimming removed 4 bases at V and 3 bases at J, with 9 bases between. Germline CDR1 and CDR2: SQVTM and ANQGSEA. The CDR3 spans 12 residues. The CDR3 DNA reads as TGCAGCGTTGGACATCCCAAAGAGACCCAGTACTTC. It is translated as CSVGHPKETQYF.

The rearrangement joins TRBV20-1 to TRBJ2-3; D unresolved. The CDR3 spans 10 residues. Germline CDR1 is DFQATT and CDR2 is SNEGSKA (reference sequence). Trimming took off 5 bases at V and 9 bases at J, with 9 bases between the two ends. The CDR3 reads CSASQTTQYF. CDR3 bases: TGCAGTGCTTCTCAGACAACGCAGTATTTT.

The gene calls are TRBV5-4 and TRBJ2-3, with 8 bases fitting TRBD2. Looked up from germline, CDR1 is SGHNT and CDR2 is YYREEE (reference sequence). J lost 3 bases, V lost 4 bases, and 7 bases had no gene match. The CDR3 contains 15 residues. CDR3 in amino acids: CASSTSGGWTDTQYF. The CDR3 bases are TGTGCCAGCAGCACCAGCGGGGGATGGACAGATACGCAGTATTTT.